This TCR beta chain was observed in a study of vaccination effects on CD4 cells after COVID-19. Data came from immunoSEQ multiplex PCR; TCRdb stores just in-frame clones and leaves some out. The data show tens of thousands of clones, about 80% seen once. Sequencing was preceded by expansion of antigen-specific CD4+ T cells with viral peptide pools in the ViraFEST assay. The authors isolated CD4+ T cells after 10 days of culture. Everyone in the study got two shots of either the BNT162b2 or mRNA-1273 vaccine. About this clone itself: What it binds is unknown.

The length of the CDR3 is 15 residues. In germline, CDR1 is WSHSY, CDR2 SAAADI. V dropped 0 bases and J dropped 8 bases, with 14 bases sitting between them. This receptor was taken from a human donor who received a COVID-19 vaccine. The V gene is TRBV10-2, the J gene TRBJ2-1; TRBD2 might be the D (7 bases). The specimen was CD4+ T cells from PBMCs cultured with HCoV-OC43 spike peptides, collected after COVID-19 vaccination. Subset reported: HCoV-OC43 spike overlapping peptide pool stimulation. CDR3 nucleotide sequence: TGCGCCAGCAGTGAGTCGGCGGGGGCGGGGGATGAGCAGTTCTTC. It yields the protein CASSESAGAGDEQFF.